This T cell receptor (beta chain) derives from a study of identical twins. Many counts were recorded for this clonotype. Germline values: CDR1 SGHDN, CDR2 FVKESK. The length of the CDR3 is 16 residues. The J segment lost 0 bases and the V segment lost 4 bases, leaving 3 bases of the junction unmatched. All donors were healthy Caucasians. A universal primer site was incorporated via template switching, and the cDNA contained unique molecular identifiers. TCRdb re-analysed the 5' RACE reads in MiXCR, keeping a single row per CDR3 protein. The data hold about 450,000 distinct CDR3 sequences, with about 18% observed a single time.

Sequenced sample: naive T cells sorted from blood. This receptor was identified in a man aged 50 to 60 in good health. The chain is built from TRBV14 and TRBJ1-4; 9 nucleotides line up with TRBD1. The DNA for the CDR3 is TGTGCCAGCAGCCCTCGACAGGGGGCAACTAATGAAAAACTGTTTTTT. This gives the protein CASSPRQGATNEKLFF.